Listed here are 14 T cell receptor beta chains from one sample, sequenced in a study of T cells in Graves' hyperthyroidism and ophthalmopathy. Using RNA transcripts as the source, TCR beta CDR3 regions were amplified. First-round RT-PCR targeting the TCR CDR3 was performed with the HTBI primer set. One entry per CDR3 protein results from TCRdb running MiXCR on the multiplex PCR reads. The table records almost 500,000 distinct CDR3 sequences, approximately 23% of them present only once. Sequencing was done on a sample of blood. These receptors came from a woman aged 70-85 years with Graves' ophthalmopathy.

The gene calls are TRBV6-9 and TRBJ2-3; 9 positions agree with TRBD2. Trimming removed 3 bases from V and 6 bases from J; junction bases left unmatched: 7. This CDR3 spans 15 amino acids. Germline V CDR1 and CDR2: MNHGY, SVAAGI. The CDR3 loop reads CASSYQAGGVDTQYF. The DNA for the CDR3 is TGTGCCAGCAGTTACCAAGCGGGAGGAGTGGATACGCAGTATTTT.

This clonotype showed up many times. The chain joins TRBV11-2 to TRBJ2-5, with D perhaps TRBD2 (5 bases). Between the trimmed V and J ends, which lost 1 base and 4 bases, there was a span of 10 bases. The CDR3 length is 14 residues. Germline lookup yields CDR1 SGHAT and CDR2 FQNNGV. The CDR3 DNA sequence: TGTGCCAGCAGCTTAGTGCGGGCGGGAGAGACCCAGTACTTC. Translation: CASSLVRAGETQYF.

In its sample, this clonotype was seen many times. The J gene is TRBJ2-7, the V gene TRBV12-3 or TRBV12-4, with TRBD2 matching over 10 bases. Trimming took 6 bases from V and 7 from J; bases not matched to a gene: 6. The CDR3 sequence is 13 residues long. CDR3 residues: CASRLAGVGEQYF. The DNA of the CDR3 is TGTGCCAGCAGGCTAGCGGGAGTGGGAGAGCAGTACTTC.

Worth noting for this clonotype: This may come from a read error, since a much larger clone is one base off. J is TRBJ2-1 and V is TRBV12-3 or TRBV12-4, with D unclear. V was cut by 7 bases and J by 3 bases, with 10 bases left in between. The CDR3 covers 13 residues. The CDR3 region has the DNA TGTGCCAGCACCCCGCGAGGCTACAATGAGCAGTTCTTC. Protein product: CASTPRGYNEQFF.

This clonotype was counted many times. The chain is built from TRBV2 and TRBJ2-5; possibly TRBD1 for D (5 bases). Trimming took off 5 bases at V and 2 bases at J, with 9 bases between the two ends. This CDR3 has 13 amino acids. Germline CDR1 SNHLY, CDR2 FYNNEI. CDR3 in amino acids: CASSLNRQETQYF. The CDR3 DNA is TGTGCCAGCAGTCTAAACAGGCAAGAGACCCAGTACTTC.

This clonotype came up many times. DNA for the CDR3: TGCAGCGTTGGTTGGGTGGAGGAAAAACTGTTTTTT. Translating gives CSVGWVEEKLFF. The chain carries TRBV29-1 and TRBJ1-4; D not certain. The CDR3 contains 12 residues. V was trimmed by 4 bases and J by 8 bases, leaving 11 bases between them. Germline CDR1 SQVTM, CDR2 ANQGSEA.

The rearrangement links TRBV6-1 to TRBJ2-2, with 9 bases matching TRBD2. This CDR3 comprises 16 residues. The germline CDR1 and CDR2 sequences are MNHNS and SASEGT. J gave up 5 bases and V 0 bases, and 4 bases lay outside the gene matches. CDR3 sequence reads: CASSEALSGRTGELFF. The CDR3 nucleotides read TGTGCCAGCAGTGAAGCGCTTAGCGGGAGAACCGGGGAGCTGTTTTTT.

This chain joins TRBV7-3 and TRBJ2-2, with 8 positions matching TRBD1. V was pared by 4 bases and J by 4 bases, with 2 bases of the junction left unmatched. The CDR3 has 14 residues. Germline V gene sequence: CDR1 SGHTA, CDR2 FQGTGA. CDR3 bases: TGTGCCAGCAGCTCGGACAGGGCCACCGGGGAGCTGTTTTTT. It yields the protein CASSSDRATGELFF.

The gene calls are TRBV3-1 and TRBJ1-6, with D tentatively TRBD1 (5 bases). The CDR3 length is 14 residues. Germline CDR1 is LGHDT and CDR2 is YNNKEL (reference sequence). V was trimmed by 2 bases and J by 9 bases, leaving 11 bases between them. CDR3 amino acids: CASSQIKGSSPLHF. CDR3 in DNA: TGTGCCAGCAGCCAAATTAAGGGGAGTTCACCCCTCCACTTT.

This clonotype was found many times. DNA for the CDR3: TGTGCCAGCCGCGGTAGCTCCTACAATGAGCAGTTCTTC. This codes for CASRGSSYNEQFF. The V and J genes are TRBV11-1 and TRBJ2-1, with unresolved D. This CDR3 spans 13 amino acids. The V and J ends lost 8 bases and 0 bases respectively, with 8 bases between them. Germline CDR1 SGHAT, CDR2 FQDESV (reference sequence).

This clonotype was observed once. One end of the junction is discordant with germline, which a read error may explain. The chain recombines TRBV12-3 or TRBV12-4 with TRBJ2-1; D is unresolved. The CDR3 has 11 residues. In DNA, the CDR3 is TGTGCCAGCAGGTTAGGGTCTGAGCAGTTCTTC. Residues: CASRLGSEQFF.

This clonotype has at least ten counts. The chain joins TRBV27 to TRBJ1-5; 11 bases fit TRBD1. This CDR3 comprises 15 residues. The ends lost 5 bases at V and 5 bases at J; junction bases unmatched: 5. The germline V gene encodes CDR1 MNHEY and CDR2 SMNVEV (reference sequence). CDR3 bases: TGTGCCAGCAGTGTGGACAGGGGGCCTTATCAGCCCCAGCATTTT. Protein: CASSVDRGPYQPQHF.

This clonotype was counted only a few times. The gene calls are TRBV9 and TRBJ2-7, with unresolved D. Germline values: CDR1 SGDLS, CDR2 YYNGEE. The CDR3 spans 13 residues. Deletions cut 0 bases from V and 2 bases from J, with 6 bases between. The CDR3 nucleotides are TGTGCCAGCAGCGTAGGACCAACCTACGAGCAGTACTTC. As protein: CASSVGPTYEQYF.

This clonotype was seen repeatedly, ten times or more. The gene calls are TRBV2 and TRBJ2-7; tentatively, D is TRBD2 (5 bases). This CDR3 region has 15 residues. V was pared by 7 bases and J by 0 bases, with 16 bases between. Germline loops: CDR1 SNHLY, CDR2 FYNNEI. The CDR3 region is CASNLGLLGSYEQYF. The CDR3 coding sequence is TGTGCCAGCAACCTAGGACTCCTTGGCTCCTACGAGCAGTACTTC. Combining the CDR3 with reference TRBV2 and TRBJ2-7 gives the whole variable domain EPEVTQTPSHQVTQMGQEVILRCVPISNHLYFYWYRQILGQKVEFLVSFYNNEISEKSEIFDDQFSVERPDGSNFTLKIRSTKLEDSAMYFCASNLGLLGSYEQYFGPGTRLTVT.